The clone carrying this T cell receptor (beta chain) was seen just once. Its antigen is as yet unknown. This specimen belongs to a study of CD8+ T cells in alopecia areata. Trimming left V 0 bases short and J 7 bases short, with 10 bases between. The CDR3 runs 13 residues. Germline V CDR1 and CDR2: SGHRS, YFSETQ. RNA, once extracted, was reverse transcribed into cDNA for use as the sequencing template. The table came from immunoSEQ multiplex PCR; TCRdb's copy has only in-frame clones and leaves some out. The data contain 170,000 or so clones, 50% to 60% of them singletons. Study findings and constraints: Higher clonality was seen in lesional scalp than in normal scalp, especially in alopecia totalis/universalis.

The sample consisted of CD4+ T cells sorted from blood, taken at week 0. The clonotype was recovered from a human donor with alopecia areata. This chain uses TRBV5-1 with TRBJ1-2; tentative D call: TRBD1 (6 bases). The CDR3, as DNA: TGCGCCAGCAGCTTGGCCGGGGGCGGTGGCTACACCTTC. Protein product: CASSLAGGGGYTF.